Sequencing of this T cell receptor beta chain was carried out in a study of a mutant IDH1 vaccine in newly diagnosed glioma. Some clones are missing from TCRdb's copy, which holds only in-frame ones; the method was immunoSEQ multiplex PCR. The table lists about 68,000 clones, 79% of them singletons. Regarding time point: baseline, week 1 (first vaccination visit). Treatment specified: pre-vaccination baseline after standard-of-care therapy. This clone appeared a single time. Looked up from germline, CDR1 is PRHDT and CDR2 is FYEKMQ (reference sequence). V lost 4 bases to trimming and J lost 3 bases; unmatched junction nucleotides: 6. This CDR3 region has 15 residues.

Sample: PBMCs, taken from a glioma patient treated with radiotherapy, temozolomide or both. The chain carries TRBV13 and TRBJ2-7; 10 positions agree with TRBD2. The TCR sequence derives from a man between 50 and 59 years old with glioma. CDR3 sequence (DNA): TGTGCCAGCAGCTCGACTTTAGCGGGGGGCTACGAGCAGTACTTC. Encoded protein: CASSSTLAGGYEQYF.